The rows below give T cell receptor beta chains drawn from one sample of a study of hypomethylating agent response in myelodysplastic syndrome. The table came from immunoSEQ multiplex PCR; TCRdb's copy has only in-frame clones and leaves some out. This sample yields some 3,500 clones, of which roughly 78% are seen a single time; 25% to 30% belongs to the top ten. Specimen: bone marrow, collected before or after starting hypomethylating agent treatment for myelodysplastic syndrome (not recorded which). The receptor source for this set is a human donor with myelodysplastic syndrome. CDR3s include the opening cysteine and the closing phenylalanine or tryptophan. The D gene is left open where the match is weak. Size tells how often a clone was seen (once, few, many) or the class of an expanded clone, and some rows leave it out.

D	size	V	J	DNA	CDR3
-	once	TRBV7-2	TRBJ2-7	TGTGCCAGCAGCTTTACCCCGGACCCCTTCGTAGGCTACGAGCAGTACTTC	CASSFTPDPFVGYEQYF
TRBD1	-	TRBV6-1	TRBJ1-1	TGTGCCAGCAGTGTCCGACCGGGACAGGGTACTGAAGCTTTCTTT	CASSVRPGQGTEAFF
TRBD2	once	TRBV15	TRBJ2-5	TGTGCCACCAGAGCGGGGCAAGGGTCTCAAGAGACCCAGTACTTC	CATRAGQGSQETQYF
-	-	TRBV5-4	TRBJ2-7	TGTGCCAGCAGCCCGGGATTTTTAATCTACGAGCAGTACTTC	CASSPGFLIYEQYF
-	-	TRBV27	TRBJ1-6	TGTGCCAGCAGTTTAGACAGAGGAGCGCCAAATTCACCCCTCCACTTT	CASSLDRGAPNSPLHF
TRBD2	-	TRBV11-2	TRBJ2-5	TGTGCCAGCAGCCTTCGGACTAGCGTAGAAGAGACCCAGTACTTC	CASSLRTSVEETQYF
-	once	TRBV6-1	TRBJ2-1	TGTGCCAGCGACCCGGCTGTCAGCTCCTACAATGAGCAGTTCTTC	CASDPAVSSYNEQFF
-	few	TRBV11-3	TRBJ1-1	TGTGCCAGCAGCTTACAGATTCCCTCGGTCACTGAAGCTTTCTTT	CASSLQIPSVTEAFF
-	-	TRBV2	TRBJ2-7	TGTGCCAGCAACTTCAGGGGGGGATACGAGCAGTACTTC	CASNFRGGYEQYF
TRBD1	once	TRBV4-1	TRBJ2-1	TGCGCCAGCAGGCTCGACAGGGACTCCTACAATGAGCAGTTCTTC	CASRLDRDSYNEQFF
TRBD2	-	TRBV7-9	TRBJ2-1	TGTGCCAGCAGCTTAGGACTAGCGGGGGGCCAAGGGACTGAGCAGTTCTTC	CASSLGLAGGQGTEQFF
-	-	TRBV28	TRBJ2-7	TGTGCCAGCGTTTATTCTAGCGTTGGCTCCTACGAGCAGTACTTC	CASVYSSVGSYEQYF
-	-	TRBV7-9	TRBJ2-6	TGTGCCAGCAGCTTAGGACTGGCTGGGGCCAACGTCCTGACTTTC	CASSLGLAGANVLTF
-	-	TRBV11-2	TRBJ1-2	TGTGCCAGCAGCTTAGTGGGGGCCCCCGCCGACTATGGCTACACCTTC	CASSLVGAPADYGYTF
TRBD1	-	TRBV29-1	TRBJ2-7	TGCAGCATCTCCGGGACAGGGGGCTACGAGCAGTACTTC	CSISGTGGYEQYF
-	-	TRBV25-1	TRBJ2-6	TGTGCCAGCACAAGGGGGGGGGTTGGTGGGGCCAACGTCCTGACTTTC	CASTRGGVGGANVLTF
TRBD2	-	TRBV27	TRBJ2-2	TGTGCCATCTCTCCGGGACTAGCTACCGGGGAGCTGTTTTTT	CAISPGLATGELFF
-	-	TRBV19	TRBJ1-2	TGTGCCAGCCCAGGGTCCTATTTTACCTATGGCTACACCTTC	CASPGSYFTYGYTF
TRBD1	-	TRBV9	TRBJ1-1	TGTGCCAGCAGCGTAACAGGGGAGGGGACTGAAGCTTTCTTT	CASSVTGEGTEAFF
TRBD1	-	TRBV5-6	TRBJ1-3	TGTGCCAGCAGCCCGAGGGGACAGGGGAGTGGAAACACCATATATTTT	CASSPRGQGSGNTIYF
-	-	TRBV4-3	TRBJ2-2	TGCGCCAGCAGCCTGGGACCTCCTAACACCGGGGAGCTGTTTTTT	CASSLGPPNTGELFF
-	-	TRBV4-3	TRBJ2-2	TGCGCCAGCAGCCAAGATTATGCGGGGGAGCTGTTTTTT	CASSQDYAGELFF
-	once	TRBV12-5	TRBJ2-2	TGTGCTAGTGGTCCCCCACAGGGGAACACCGGGGAGCTGTTTTTT	CASGPPQGNTGELFF
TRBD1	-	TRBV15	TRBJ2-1	TGTGCCACCAGCAGACCTCCGGGACAGGGTTTTAGTGAGCAGTTCTTC	CATSRPPGQGFSEQFF
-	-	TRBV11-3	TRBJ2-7	TGTGCCAGCAGCGACAGCCTCCACGAGCAGTACTTC	CASSDSLHEQYF
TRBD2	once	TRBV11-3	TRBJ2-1	TGTGCCAGCAGCGAACTGACTAGCGGGGCTGGGGATGAGCAGTTCTTC	CASSELTSGAGDEQFF
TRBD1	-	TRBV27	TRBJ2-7	TGTGCCAGCAGTTTGGGACAGCATCCCTCCTACGAGCAGTACTTC	CASSLGQHPSYEQYF
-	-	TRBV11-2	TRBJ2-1	TGTGCCAGCAGCCATGGGCGAGGGAGGCCCTACAATGAGCAGTTCTTC	CASSHGRGRPYNEQFF
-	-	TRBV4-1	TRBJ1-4	TGCGCCAGCAGCCGTCCGGACAGAAATGAAAAACTGTTTTTT	CASSRPDRNEKLFF
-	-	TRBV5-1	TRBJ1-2	TGCGCCAGCAGCTTGGGTGGTATGGACACCAACTTC	CASSLGGMDTNF
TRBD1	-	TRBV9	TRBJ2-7	TGTGCCAGCAGCGCAGGGACAGGAGGTAGCCACGAGCAGTACTTC	CASSAGTGGSHEQYF
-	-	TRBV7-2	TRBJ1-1	TGTGCCAGCAACCCCACAGGGAACACTGAAGCTTTCTTT	CASNPTGNTEAFF
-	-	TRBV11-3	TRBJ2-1	TGTGCCAGCAGCTTAGGGGGTTGGGGCTCGGGCAATGAGCAGTTCTTC	CASSLGGWGSGNEQFF
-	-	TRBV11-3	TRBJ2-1	TGTGCCAGCAGCTTAAGCGGAACAGGGTACAATGAGCAGTTCTTC	CASSLSGTGYNEQFF